This TCR beta chain was observed in a study of blood T cells in healthy people across ages. Germline assignment: CDR1 SGHNT and CDR2 YENEEA. Trimming stripped 1 base from V and 3 bases from J, with 10 bases between. This CDR3 region has 15 residues. Only a few counts were recorded for this clonotype. Its antigen is currently unknown. Overall study findings and caveats: Without sorted subsets, naive and antigen-experienced compartments could not be conclusively compared. Per million T cells, the diversity of TCR beta decreased roughly linearly as age advanced.

With a J-beta primer mix and a sample-barcoded 5' primer, a second PCR ran roughly 6 to 11 cycles. Each CDR3 protein gets one entry after TCRdb re-called the 5' RACE reads with MiXCR. The table has hundreds of thousands of distinct CDR3 sequences, roughly 24% seen once. The data also belong to a second study, concerning T cells of mothers and their children.

This clonotype was sampled from a boy aged 5-17 years in good health. Material for sequencing was blood. This chain connects TRBV11-3 to TRBJ2-1; possibly TRBD2 for D (6 bases). The CDR3 DNA reads TGTGCCAGCAGCTTAGGGGGGGATCTCTACAATGAGCAGTTCTTC. Translating gives CASSLGGDLYNEQFF.